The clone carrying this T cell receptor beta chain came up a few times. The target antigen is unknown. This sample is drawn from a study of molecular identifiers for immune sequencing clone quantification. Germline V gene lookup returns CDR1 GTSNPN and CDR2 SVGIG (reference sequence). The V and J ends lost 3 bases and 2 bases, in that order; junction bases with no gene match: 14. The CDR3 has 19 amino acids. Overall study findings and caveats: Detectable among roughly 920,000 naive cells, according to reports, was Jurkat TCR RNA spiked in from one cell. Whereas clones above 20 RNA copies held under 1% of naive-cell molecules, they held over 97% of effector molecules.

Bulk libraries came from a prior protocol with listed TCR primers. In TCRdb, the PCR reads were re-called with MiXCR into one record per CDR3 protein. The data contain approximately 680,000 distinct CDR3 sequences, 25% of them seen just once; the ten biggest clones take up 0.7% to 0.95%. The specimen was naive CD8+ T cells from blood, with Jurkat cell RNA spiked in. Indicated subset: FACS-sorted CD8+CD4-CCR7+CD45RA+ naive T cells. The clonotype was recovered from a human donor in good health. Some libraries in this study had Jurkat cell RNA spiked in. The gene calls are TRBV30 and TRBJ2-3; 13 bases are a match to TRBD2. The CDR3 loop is CAWRAWGPGTSGNTDTQYF. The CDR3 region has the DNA TGTGCCTGGAGAGCCTGGGGGCCCGGGACTAGCGGGAACACAGATACGCAGTATTTT.